These 14 T cell receptor beta chains originate from one sample sequenced in a study of CD8 T cells in ankylosing spondylitis. Regarding the study as a whole: In ankylosing spondylitis blood, a motif of roughly 8 highly homologous TCR beta variants appeared characteristic.

Via MiXCR, TCRdb re-called the 5' RACE reads, giving one row per CDR3 protein. The table shows about 750,000 distinct CDR3 sequences, with 19% occurring only once. No antigen has been assigned to these receptors. Input material: blood, either unsorted or a sorted T cell fraction (not recorded which). Receptors were obtained from a male donor with ankylosing spondylitis.

This clonotype was seen more than once but under ten times. This chain links TRBV20-1 with TRBJ2-3; possibly TRBD2 for D (6 bases). V was shortened by 8 bases and J by 6 bases, with 18 bases between the two germline ends. This CDR3 spans 13 amino acids. CDR1 is DFQATT, CDR2 SNEGSKA, per germline (reference sequence). The CDR3 bases are TGCAGTCCCTCGGTAGCGGTGGGGGATACGCAGTATTTT. Protein: CSPSVAVGDTQYF.

This clonotype was seen at least ten times. The junction differs from germline at one of its ends, possibly a read error. V usage is TRBV3-1 and J usage is TRBJ1-1, with TRBD1 as a possible D gene (5 bases). This CDR3 comprises 12 residues. Germline assignment: CDR1 LGHDT and CDR2 YNNKEL (reference sequence). CDR3 residues: CASGQETAEAFF. In DNA form, the CDR3 reads TGTGCCAGCGGCCAGGAGACAGCCGAAGCTTTCTTT.

This clonotype was found a few times. V usage is TRBV12-3 or TRBV12-4 and J usage is TRBJ2-7; 7 bases are a match to TRBD1. The CDR3 consists of 16 residues. After removal of 2 bases from V and 1 base from J, the junction contained 8 bases not matched to a gene. The CDR3 DNA reads as TGTGCCAGCAGTTTATTGGATACGACAGGGTCCTACGAGCAGTACTTC. Its translation is CASSLLDTTGSYEQYF.

This clonotype was recorded at least ten times. The chain links TRBV12-3 or TRBV12-4 to TRBJ1-5, with D unclear. Trimming left V 3 bases short and J 0 bases short, with 6 bases between. This CDR3 spans 14 amino acids. The CDR3 sequence is CASSLEYSNQPQHF. The CDR3 DNA reads TGTGCCAGCAGTTTGGAGTATAGCAATCAGCCCCAGCATTTT.

The V call is TRBV29-1, the J call TRBJ2-1; possibly TRBD2 for D (7 bases). The CDR3 contains 15 residues. Trimming took off 3 bases at V and 3 bases at J, with 15 bases between the two ends. Germline values: CDR1 SQVTM, CDR2 ANQGSEA. CDR3 in amino acids: CSVEGGGGNYNEQFF. The CDR3 DNA sequence: TGCAGCGTTGAGGGGGGGGGCGGTAACTACAATGAGCAGTTCTTC.

There are a few counts of this clonotype. The chain has TRBV20-1 and TRBJ2-7; TRBD2 might be the D (7 bases). CDR1 is DFQATT, CDR2 SNEGSKA, per germline (reference sequence). This CDR3 is built from 14 residues. Trimming removed 1 base from V and 4 bases from J, with 14 bases in between. CDR3 nucleotide sequence: TGCAGTGCTAGAGTTGGGGGGGCGAGATACGAGCAGTACTTC. Its protein product is CSARVGGARYEQYF.

The V and J genes are TRBV7-8 and TRBJ2-1; a possible D gene is TRBD2 (6 bases). Trimming took 4 bases from V and 3 from J, leaving 16 bases between them. The CDR3 is made up of 16 amino acids. CDR1 is SGHVS and CDR2 is FQNEAQ in the germline V gene. CDR3 sequence reads: CASSWGVGGLYNEQFF. Here the CDR3 DNA reads TGTGCCAGCAGCTGGGGGGTAGGCGGGCTCTACAATGAGCAGTTCTTC.

The V gene is TRBV3-1, the J gene TRBJ1-4, with a weak D call TRBD1 (6 bases). The CDR3 has 15 residues. The V gene lost 5 bases and the J gene lost 0 bases, with 10 bases spanning the gap. Germline CDR1 LGHDT, CDR2 YNNKEL (reference sequence). Here the CDR3 DNA reads TGTGCCAGCAGCGTAAGGACAGCAACTAATGAAAAACTGTTTTTT. Encoded protein: CASSVRTATNEKLFF.

V usage is TRBV5-1 and J usage is TRBJ2-1; D tentatively reads TRBD1 or TRBD2 (5 bases each). V gave up 0 bases and J gave up 9 bases, with 10 bases separating them. CDR3 length: 13 amino acids. Germline-derived CDR1 and CDR2 are SGHRS and YFSETQ. The CDR3 DNA reads as TGCGCCAGCAGCTTGGGACCTGGGGGTGAGCAGTTCTTC. Translated: CASSLGPGGEQFF.

The chain is built from TRBV20-1 and TRBJ2-1, with 8 bases aligning to TRBD2. Germline values: CDR1 DFQATT, CDR2 SNEGSKA (reference sequence). J was trimmed by 4 bases and V by 5 bases; bases with no gene match: 7. The CDR3 contains 14 residues. The CDR3 bases are TGCAGTGCTCGGACTAGCAGCCTGTACAATGAGCAGTTCTTC. Translated: CSARTSSLYNEQFF.

This chain links TRBV21-1 with TRBJ2-3. TRBV21-1 is classified as a pseudogene. CDR3 length: 17 residues. CDR3 coding DNA: TGTGCCAGCAGCAAAGAAGGTGGCCATTCGAGGCCAGATACGCAGTATTTT. Translated: CASSKEGGHSRPDTQYF.

V and J are TRBV5-1 and TRBJ1-6, with 10 bases aligning to TRBD1. This CDR3 comprises 17 residues. V lost 4 bases to trimming and J lost 4 bases; unmatched junction nucleotides: 8. Germline V CDR1 and CDR2: SGHRS, YFSETQ. This chain's CDR3 is CASSAAGTGAYNSPLHF. DNA of the CDR3: TGCGCCAGCAGCGCGGCCGGGACAGGGGCTTATAATTCACCCCTCCACTTT.

This clonotype was counted at least ten times. This rearrangement joins TRBV12-3 or TRBV12-4 to TRBJ1-1; 8 nucleotides agree with TRBD1. CDR3 length: 14 amino acids. V lost 8 bases, J lost 3 bases, and 8 bases stayed unmatched. The CDR3 loop reads CASGRTGRDTEAFF. CDR3 DNA sequence: TGTGCCAGCGGTAGGACAGGGAGGGACACTGAAGCTTTCTTT.

The CDR3 bases are TGTGCCAGCAGCCCAACCCTAGCGGGAGTAGGGAATGAGCAGTTCTTC. This encodes CASSPTLAGVGNEQFF. The chain is built from TRBV7-9 and TRBJ2-1; 10 positions agree with TRBD2. The CDR3 contains 16 residues. The germline V gene encodes CDR1 SEHNR and CDR2 FQNEAQ (reference sequence). J gave up 7 bases and V 5 bases, and 11 bases lay outside the gene matches.